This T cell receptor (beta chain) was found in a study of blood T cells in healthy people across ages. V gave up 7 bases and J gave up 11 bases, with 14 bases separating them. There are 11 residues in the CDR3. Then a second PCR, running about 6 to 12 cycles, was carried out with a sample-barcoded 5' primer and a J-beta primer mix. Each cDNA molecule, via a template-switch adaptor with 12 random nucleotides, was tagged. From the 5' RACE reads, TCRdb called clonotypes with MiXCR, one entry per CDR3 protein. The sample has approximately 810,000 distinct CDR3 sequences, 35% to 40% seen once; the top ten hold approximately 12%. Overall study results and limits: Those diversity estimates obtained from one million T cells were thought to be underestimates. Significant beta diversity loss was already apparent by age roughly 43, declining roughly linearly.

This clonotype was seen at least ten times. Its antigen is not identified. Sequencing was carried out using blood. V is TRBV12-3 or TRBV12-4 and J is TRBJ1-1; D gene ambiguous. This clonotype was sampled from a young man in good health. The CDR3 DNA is TGTGCCAGCAAAAGTGGGGTTAGGGCTTTCTTT. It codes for CASKSGVRAFF.